This TCR beta chain originates from a study of blood T cell repertoires in COVID-19. Study-wide context: Both acute and convalescent COVID-19 samples were obtained from the United States, Italy and Spain. From T cells, B-cell-depleted T cells, or PBMCs came the material, which was cDNA or gDNA.

This clone appeared a single time. V lost 2 bases and J lost 7; bases outside the gene matches: 8. Germline CDR1 reads LNHDA; CDR2 reads SQIVND (reference sequence). The CDR3 length is 16 residues. Per the study methods: Estimated nucleated cell counts came from reference gene primer amplification. This table comes from immunoSEQ multiplex PCR, and its TCRdb copy is limited to in-frame clones, with some not included. V, J and clone size derive from that table, while D and trimming were established from the DNA sequence. The sample holds about 120,000 clones, roughly 76% seen once. This receptor was obtained from a human donor in a cohort sampled during active COVID-19. The genes are TRBV19 and TRBJ1-6; 7 bases map to TRBD1. The sequenced sample was peripheral blood. In nucleotides, the CDR3 is TGTGCCAGTAGTATAACAATAGGGGGCAGAAATTCACCCCTCCACTTT. Protein: CASSITIGGRNSPLHF.